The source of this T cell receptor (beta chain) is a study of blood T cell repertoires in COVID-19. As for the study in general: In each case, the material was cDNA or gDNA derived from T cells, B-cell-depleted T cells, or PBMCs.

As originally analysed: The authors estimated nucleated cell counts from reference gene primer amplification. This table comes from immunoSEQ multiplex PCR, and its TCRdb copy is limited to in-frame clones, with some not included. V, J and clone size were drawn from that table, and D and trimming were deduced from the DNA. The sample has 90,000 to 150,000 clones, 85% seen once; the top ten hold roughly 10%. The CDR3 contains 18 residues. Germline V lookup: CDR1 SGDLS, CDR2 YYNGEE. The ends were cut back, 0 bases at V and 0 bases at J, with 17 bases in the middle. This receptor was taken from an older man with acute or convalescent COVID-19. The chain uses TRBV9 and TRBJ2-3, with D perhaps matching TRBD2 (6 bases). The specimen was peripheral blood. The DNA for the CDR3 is TGTGCCAGCAGCGTAGTTGGGAGGACACCGGATAGCACAGATACGCAGTATTTT. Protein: CASSVVGRTPDSTDTQYF. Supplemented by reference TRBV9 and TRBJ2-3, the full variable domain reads DSGVTQTPKHLITATGQRVTLRCSPRSGDLSVYWYQQSLDQGLQFLIQYYNGEERAKGNILERFSAQQFPDLHSELNLSSLELGDSALYFCASSVVGRTPDSTDTQYFGPGTRLTVL.